Described below is a single TCR beta chain sequence and its context. Cohort assignment relied on participant-reported clinical history. Produced via immunoSEQ multiplex PCR; TCRdb's table is partial and in-frame only. In the table there are about 250,000 clones, more than 75% of which are singletons. The source of the sample is a study of blood T cell repertoires in COVID-19. Germline V gene data show CDR1 as ENHRY and CDR2 as SYGVKD. J gave up 5 bases and V 0 bases, and 4 bases lay outside the gene matches. The CDR3 sequence is 15 residues long. This receptor was identified in a middle-aged man who had recovered from COVID-19. V gene TRBV10-3 combines with J gene TRBJ2-1; 7 nucleotides match TRBD2. The sample was PBMCs or T cells enriched from blood (not recorded which). The CDR3 reads CAISESTSVNNEQFF. The CDR3 nucleotides are TGTGCCATCAGTGAGTCCACTAGCGTTAACAATGAGCAGTTCTTC.